These T cell receptor beta chains were read from a single sample in a study of tumor-infiltrating lymphocytes in primary liver carcinoma. TCRdb redid the calling of the multiplex PCR reads with MiXCR, one entry per CDR3 protein. The sample comprises 90,000 to 150,000 distinct CDR3 sequences, approximately 68% of which are singletons, and about 8% rests with the top ten. The sample taken for sequencing was tumor-adjacent normal liver tissue. The receptors stem from a woman aged 55-70 years with primary liver carcinoma and hepatitis B virus infection. CDR3s include the opening cysteine and the closing phenylalanine or tryptophan. The D gene is left open where the match is weak. Where a row states a size, it is once, few, many or the class of an expanded clone; other rows omit it.

CDR3 DNA | CDR3 protein | V gene | D gene | clone size | J gene
TGTGCCAGCAGCTCAAACAGGGGCTTCACCTACGAGCAGCACTTC | CASSSNRGFTYEQHF | TRBV7-8 | TRBD1 | . | TRBJ2-7
TGCGCCAGCAGCCGTTTACAGGGGCCCGAGGATCAACTCCAGCATTTT | CASSRLQGPEDQLQHF | TRBV5-1 | TRBD1 | . | TRBJ1-5
TGTGCCAGCAGTGAATCTAAATTGAATGCGGCCAGCTCCTACAATGAGCAGTTCTTC | CASSESKLNAASSYNEQFF | TRBV25-1 | . | few | TRBJ2-1
TGTGCCAGCAGCAGACAGGGGTCAGGAGGCAGCTACACCTTC | CASSRQGSGGSYTF | TRBV11-2 | TRBD1 | medium-sized | TRBJ1-2
TGTGCCGGCAGTCCGGAATCAATTATCGATGAGCAGTTCTTC | CAGSPESIIDEQFF | TRBV6-6 | . | . | TRBJ2-1
TGTGCCTGCAGCTTGGGGCTGAGACCGCAAGAGACCCAGTACTTC | CACSLGLRPQETQYF | TRBV11-2 | . | once | TRBJ2-5
TGTGGCAGCAGCCAGGGGACAGGGTATTACAATGAGCAGTTCTTC | CGSSQGTGYYNEQFF | TRBV5-5 | TRBD1 | . | TRBJ2-1
TGTGCCAGCAGTTCCTTGGGGGACGCCAAAAACATTCAGTACTTC | CASSSLGDAKNIQYF | TRBV14 | . | many | TRBJ2-4
TGTGCCAGCAGCTTGAGTTGGGGTACCAATCTAGGGATCAATGAGCAGTTCTTC | CASSLSWGTNLGINEQFF | TRBV5-5 | . | once | TRBJ2-1
TGCGCCAGCAGCCAAGAAGAGGGGAGGGGGGATCGGCAAGAAAAACTGTTTTTT | CASSQEEGRGDRQEKLFF | TRBV4-1 | . | many | TRBJ1-4
TGCAACGTTACCCGATCACAGGGAAAATATAAGCAGTTCTTC | CNVTRSQGKYKQFF | TRBV29-1 | . | once | TRBJ2-1
TGTGCCAGGAGCCTGACAGCGAACTCTGGAAACACCATATATTTT | CARSLTANSGNTIYF | TRBV7-9 | . | . | TRBJ1-3
TGTGCCAGCAGCCACTCAGGGGAAAATTCATCCCTCTACTTT | CASSHSGENSSLYF | TRBV14 | . | . | TRBJ1-6
. | CVSSQDWAGGNVNEQFF | TRBV4-2 | . | . | TRBJ2-1
TGTGCCAGCAGAACACGACCGACAGGCACGCAGTATTTT | CASRTRPTGTQYF | TRBV28 | . | . | TRBJ2-3
TGTGCCATCACCCGGGACAGATCAGGAGATACGCAGTATTTT | CAITRDRSGDTQYF | TRBV6-1 | TRBD1 | . | TRBJ2-3
TGTACCAGCAGCTTATATCGACATACTACAGATATGCAGTATTTT | CTSSLYRHTTDMQYF | TRBV11-3 | . | . | TRBJ2-3